The 14 T cell receptor beta chains below all came from one sample that was sequenced in a study of early T cells in non-severe SARS-CoV-2 infection. Each CDR3 protein gets one entry after TCRdb re-called the 5' RACE reads with MiXCR. The table has more than 50,000 distinct CDR3 sequences, around 13% seen once; the top ten hold roughly 5%. The sequenced sample was whole blood. The receptors here all came from an adult who was a healthcare worker with PCR-confirmed SARS-CoV-2 infection or an uninfected control (not recorded which).

The chain has TRBV18 and TRBJ2-1; 11 bases fit TRBD1. The CDR3 spans 16 residues. Germline V gives CDR1 KGHSH, CDR2 LQKENI. Trimming took 3 bases from V and 5 from J; bases not matched to a gene: 6. This chain's CDR3 is CASSPSGTGGNNEQFF. CDR3 in DNA: TGTGCCAGCTCACCCTCCGGGACAGGGGGAAACAATGAGCAGTTCTTC.

The chain has TRBV18 and TRBJ2-5, with D perhaps TRBD2 (6 bases). V was cut by 0 bases and J by 0 bases, with 8 bases left in between. Germline CDR1 reads KGHSH; CDR2 reads LQKENI. The CDR3 has 15 residues. The CDR3, as DNA: TGTGCCAGCTCACCACCGGCGGGACACCAAGAGACCCAGTACTTC. Residues: CASSPPAGHQETQYF.

Many counts were recorded for this clonotype. The V gene is TRBV29-1, the J gene TRBJ2-5, with a tentative D call TRBD1 (6 bases). From germline, CDR1 is SQVTM and CDR2 ANQGSEA. The CDR3 consists of 13 residues. The germline V and J ends were trimmed by 7 bases and 1 base, with 13 bases remaining between them. The CDR3 protein is CSAATGFQETQYF. The DNA for the CDR3 is TGCAGCGCAGCGACAGGTTTCCAAGAGACCCAGTACTTC.

CDR3 nucleotides: TGTGCCAGCAGTAACGGGGAGACAGATACGCAGTATTTT. It encodes CASSNGETDTQYF. The chain has TRBV6-5 and TRBJ2-3; perhaps TRBD2 as D (5 bases). Trimming stripped 5 bases from V and 3 bases from J, with 9 bases between. The CDR3 is 13 amino acids. The V gene's germline CDR1 is MNHEY and CDR2 SVGAGI.

The V and J genes are TRBV6-2 or TRBV6-3 and TRBJ1-2; a weak D match, TRBD1 (6 bases). The CDR3 covers 13 residues. Per germline, CDR1 MNHEY and CDR2 SVGEGT. The V end was cut by 6 bases, the J end by 3 bases, with 11 bases between. CDR3 DNA sequence: TGTGCCAGCAGAAGGGACAACCACTATGGCTACACCTTC. It specifies CASRRDNHYGYTF.

This clonotype was observed a handful of times. The rearrangement links TRBV20-1 to TRBJ1-1; weak D call: TRBD1 (5 bases). Trimming left V 2 bases short and J 4 bases short, with 11 bases between. The CDR3 totals 13 residues. The V gene's germline CDR1 is DFQATT and CDR2 SNEGSKA (reference sequence). The CDR3 reads CSARQGSGTEAFF. CDR3 bases: TGCAGTGCTAGACAGGGCTCGGGCACTGAAGCTTTCTTT.

The chain couples TRBV5-6 to TRBJ2-3; 7 positions agree with TRBD1. V was clipped by 7 bases and J by 3 bases; unmatched bases: 14. The germline V gene encodes CDR1 SGHDT and CDR2 YYEEEE. The CDR3 sequence is 16 residues long. CDR3 DNA: TGTGCCAGCTCCAACTTACAGGGGTTTCGTACAGATACGCAGTATTTT. Encoded protein: CASSNLQGFRTDTQYF. The whole variable domain, remainder taken from reference TRBV5-6 and TRBJ2-3, is DAGVTQSPTHLIKTRGQQVTLRCSPKSGHDTVSWYQQALGQGPQFIFQYYEEEERQRGNFPDRFSGHQFPNYSSELNVNALLLGDSALYLCASSNLQGFRTDTQYFGPGTRLTVL.

V gene TRBV20-1 combines with J gene TRBJ2-7; 9 positions agree with TRBD2. Trimming at V came to 2 bases and at J to 4 bases, leaving 9 bases not matched to a gene. Germline V CDR1 and CDR2: DFQATT, SNEGSKA (reference sequence). The CDR3 runs 15 residues. This CDR3 is CSARIPLAGSYEQYF. CDR3 in DNA: TGCAGTGCTAGAATCCCCCTAGCGGGATCTTACGAGCAGTACTTC.

This clonotype has ten or more counts. The gene calls are TRBV29-1 and TRBJ2-7, with 7 positions matching TRBD2. Trimming removed 3 bases from V and 4 bases from J; junction bases left unmatched: 3. Germline V lookup: CDR1 SQVTM, CDR2 ANQGSEA. The CDR3 sequence is 12 residues long. The CDR3 region has the DNA TGCAGCGTTGACGGGGAGGGGTACGAGCAGTACTTC. It encodes CSVDGEGYEQYF.

The J gene is TRBJ1-1, the V gene TRBV30; D unresolved. This CDR3 comprises 13 residues. The germline V and J ends were trimmed by 5 bases and 2 bases, with 12 bases remaining between them. CDR1 GTSNPN and CDR2 SVGIG come from the germline V gene (reference sequence). The CDR3 coding sequence is TGTGCCTGGCGCGGTGGGGTTAACACTGAAGCTTTCTTT. The encoded protein is CAWRGGVNTEAFF.

This clonotype occurred a few times. This sequence joins TRBV20-1 and TRBJ1-1; 11 bases align to TRBD1. V shed 5 bases and J 4 bases; nucleotides not matched to a gene: 12. The CDR3 spans 16 residues. The germline V gene encodes CDR1 DFQATT and CDR2 SNEGSKA (reference sequence). CDR3 coding DNA: TGCAGTGCTCTACCTAGGACAGGGGGCGGAGGCACTGAAGCTTTCTTT. Its translation: CSALPRTGGGGTEAFF.

The V gene is TRBV2, the J gene TRBJ1-6, with no clear D. Germline loops: CDR1 SNHLY, CDR2 FYNNEI. The CDR3 consists of 14 residues. V lost 6 bases and J 0 bases, leaving 6 bases between the germline ends. This CDR3 reads CASRLTSYNSPLHF. Written as DNA, the CDR3 is TGTGCCAGCAGACTGACCTCCTATAATTCACCCCTCCACTTT.

This clonotype was detected only a few times. The chain joins TRBV6-5 to TRBJ2-7, with D perhaps TRBD2 (6 bases). Trimming removed 2 bases from V and 6 bases from J, with 14 bases in between. The CDR3 is made up of 14 amino acids. Germline assignment: CDR1 MNHEY and CDR2 SVGAGI. Written as DNA, the CDR3 is TGTGCCAGCAGTTACCGGGAGACTAGTCTCGAGCAGTACTTC. It yields the protein CASSYRETSLEQYF.

This clonotype was seen a handful of times. The chain combines TRBV7-9 with TRBJ1-2; 8 positions agree with TRBD1. CDR3 size: 16 residues. V was pared by 1 base and J by 0 bases, with 4 bases of the junction left unmatched. Germline CDR1 reads SEHNR; CDR2 reads FQNEAQ (reference sequence). CDR3 region: CASSLVGDRSNYGYTF. Here the CDR3 DNA reads TGTGCCAGCAGCTTAGTAGGGGACAGGTCTAACTATGGCTACACCTTC.